The sequence of this T cell receptor beta chain was determined in a study of CD8+ T cells in alopecia areata. Regarding the study as a whole: Sequence data from scalp samples additionally include resident alphabeta T cells of normal skin. Between patients, shared TCR sequences were less clear than in mice. This was possibly due in part to HLA diversity in the patient population. Affected lesional scalp, above all in alopecia totalis/universalis, was more clonal than normal scalp.

This clone has only a few counts. Its specificity is not known. Sequencing templates came from extracted RNA that was reverse transcribed into cDNA. Profiled with immunoSEQ multiplex PCR; TCRdb holds only in-frame clones, not every one. The sample shows about 200,000 clones, about 56% of them seen only once. Specimen: CD8+ T cells sorted from blood. The source is a human donor in good health.

This CDR3 is CSADTENYGYTF. The CDR3 DNA follows: TGCAGCGCCGATACAGAAAACTATGGCTACACCTTC. V usage is TRBV29-1 and J usage is TRBJ1-2; D ambiguous. Germline CDR1 and CDR2: SQVTM and ANQGSEA. Trimming pared 7 bases from V and 2 bases from J, leaving 11 bases between. This CDR3 is 12 amino acids long.